This TCR beta chain was sequenced in a study of cytomegalovirus exposure and HLA in healthy donors. Study-level background: Among around 400 genotyped donors, approximately 80% fell in the Caucasian-associated ancestry cluster. General study points: TCR beta chains numbering 164 were designated cytomegalovirus-associated.

A multiplex PCR was run with 60 Vbeta primers and 13 Jbeta primers. The data were produced by immunoSEQ multiplex PCR, yet TCRdb's version contains in-frame clones alone and is incomplete. The data hold approximately 240,000 clones, with over 65% observed a single time. The germline V gene encodes CDR1 SEHNR and CDR2 FQNEAQ (reference sequence). CDR3 length: 11 amino acids. V dropped 4 bases and J dropped 6 bases, with 7 bases sitting between them. Concerning this clone: Its antigen is undetermined.

The chain employs TRBV7-9 and TRBJ2-7, with D possibly being TRBD2 (5 bases). The sequence came from an older woman in good health and CMV-seropositive. Sample: PBMCs. The CDR3 here is CASSSAGEQYF. CDR3 nucleotides: TGTGCCAGCAGCTCGGCGGGCGAGCAGTACTTC.